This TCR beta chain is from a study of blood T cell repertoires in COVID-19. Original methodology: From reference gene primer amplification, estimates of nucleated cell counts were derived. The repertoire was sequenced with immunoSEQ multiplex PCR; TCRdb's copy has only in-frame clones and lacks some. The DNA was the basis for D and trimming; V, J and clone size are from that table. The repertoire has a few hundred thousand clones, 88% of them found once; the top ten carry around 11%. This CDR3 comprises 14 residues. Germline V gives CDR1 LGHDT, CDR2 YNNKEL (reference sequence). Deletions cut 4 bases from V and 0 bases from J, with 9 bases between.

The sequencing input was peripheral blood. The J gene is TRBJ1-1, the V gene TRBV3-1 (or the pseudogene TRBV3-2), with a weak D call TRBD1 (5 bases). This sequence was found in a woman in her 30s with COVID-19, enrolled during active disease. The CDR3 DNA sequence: TGTGCCAGCAGCCTATCGACAGTGAACACTGAAGCTTTCTTT. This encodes CASSLSTVNTEAFF.